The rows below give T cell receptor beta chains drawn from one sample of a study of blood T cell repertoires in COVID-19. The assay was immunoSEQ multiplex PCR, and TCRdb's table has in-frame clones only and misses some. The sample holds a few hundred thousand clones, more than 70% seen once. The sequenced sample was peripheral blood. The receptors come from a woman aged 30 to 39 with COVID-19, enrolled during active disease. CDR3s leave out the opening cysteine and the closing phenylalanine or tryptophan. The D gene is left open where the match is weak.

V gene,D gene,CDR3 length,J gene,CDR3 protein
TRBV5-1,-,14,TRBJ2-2,ASSLTGRVNTGELF
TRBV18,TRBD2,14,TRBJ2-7,ASSPPGTSGGYEQY
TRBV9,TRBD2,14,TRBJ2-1,ASSPPLGGSYNEQF
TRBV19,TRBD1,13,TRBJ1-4,ASSDAGGRAEKLF
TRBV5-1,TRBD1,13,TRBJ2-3,ASSVQGAKPDTQY
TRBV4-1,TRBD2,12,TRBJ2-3,ASRLAGRTDTQY
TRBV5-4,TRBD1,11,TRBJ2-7,ASSSGTGVEQY
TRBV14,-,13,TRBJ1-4,ASSQVGGLNEKLF
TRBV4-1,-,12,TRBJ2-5,ASSQAPLSETQY
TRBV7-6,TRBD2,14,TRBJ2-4,ASSPSGGTGGNIQY
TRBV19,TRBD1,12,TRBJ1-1,ASFTGGALTEAF